The 26 T cell receptor beta chains in this list originate from one sample, sequenced in a study of T-cell memory formation after mild COVID-19. TCRdb reanalysed the 5' RACE reads using MiXCR and keeps one entry per CDR3 protein. The profile shows 120,000 or so distinct CDR3 sequences, 17% of them singletons. The sample was PBMCs or a T cell subset sorted from them (not recorded which). These receptors were taken from a man younger than 35 who had mild COVID-19 (a few samples of this study predate the infection). Cell type and time point are not known.

The chain carries TRBV27 and TRBJ2-1; D perhaps matches TRBD2 (5 bases). The germline V and J ends were trimmed by 5 bases and 6 bases, with 23 bases remaining between them. The CDR3 has 17 residues. CDR1 is MNHEY and CDR2 is SMNVEV in the germline V gene (reference sequence). The CDR3 spells CASSQRPRGVPLNEQFF. CDR3 in DNA: TGTGCCAGCAGTCAGAGACCCCGGGGTGTCCCCCTCAATGAGCAGTTCTTC.

This chain uses TRBV4-3 with TRBJ1-5; D is undetermined. Trimming pared 0 bases from V and 6 bases from J, leaving 6 bases between. Germline V CDR1 and CDR2: LGHNA, YSLEER. The CDR3 covers 13 residues. The CDR3 DNA sequence: TGCGCCAGCAGCCAAGATTCTGCTCAGCCCCAGCATTTT. It encodes CASSQDSAQPQHF.

Only a few counts were recorded for this clonotype. The rearrangement links TRBV5-1 to TRBJ1-5, with D perhaps TRBD1 (5 bases). With 1 base removed from V and 6 bases from J, the gap between germline ends came to 11 bases. The CDR3 totals 14 residues. Germline CDR1 is SGHRS and CDR2 is YFSETQ. This CDR3 is CASSLIGDGQPQHF. CDR3 in DNA: TGCGCCAGCAGCTTGATTGGGGACGGTCAGCCCCAGCATTTT.

There are many counts of this clonotype. CDR3 bases: TGCGCCAGCAGCTTGGACAGCACCGGGGAGCTGTTTTTT. Protein: CASSLDSTGELFF. This chain joins TRBV5-1 and TRBJ2-2, with D unresolved. V was trimmed by 0 bases and J by 4 bases, leaving 4 bases between them. In germline, CDR1 is SGHRS, CDR2 YFSETQ. CDR3 length: 13 amino acids. Full variable domain (rest looked up from reference TRBV5-1 and TRBJ2-2): KAGVTQTPRYLIKTRGQQVTLSCSPISGHRSVSWYQQTPGQGLQFLFEYFSETQRNKGNFPGRFSGRQFSNSRSEMNVSTLELGDSALYLCASSLDSTGELFFGEGSRLTVL.

The chain combines TRBV9 with TRBJ2-2; 7 bases agree with TRBD2. The CDR3 has 17 residues. Germline values: CDR1 SGDLS, CDR2 YYNGEE. After removal of 2 bases from V and 2 bases from J, the junction contained 9 bases not matched to a gene. CDR3 bases: TGTGCCAGCAGCGTTTCGCCTAGCGGCAAAAACACCGGGGAGCTGTTTTTT. Translation: CASSVSPSGKNTGELFF.

The rearrangement links TRBV2 to TRBJ2-5; weak D call: TRBD2 (5 bases). Trimming took 10 bases from V and 5 from J, leaving 14 bases between them. The CDR3 runs to 12 residues. CDR1 is SNHLY and CDR2 is FYNNEI in the germline V gene. CDR3 amino acids: CATRNSAETQYF. As DNA, the CDR3 is TGTGCCACCCGGAATAGCGCGGAGACCCAGTACTTC.

The chain links TRBV29-1 to TRBJ2-1; D is possibly TRBD1 (5 bases). Germline CDR1 SQVTM, CDR2 ANQGSEA. Trimming removed 7 bases from V and 2 bases from J, with 15 bases in between. The CDR3 runs 14 residues. The DNA for the CDR3 is TGCAGCGCAGTGACAGACATCCCCTACAATGAGCAGTTCTTC. Translation: CSAVTDIPYNEQFF.

This clonotype was picked up many times. This chain links TRBV5-1 with TRBJ2-3, with D possibly being TRBD2 (7 bases). This CDR3 contains 15 residues. Per germline, CDR1 SGHRS and CDR2 YFSETQ. V gave up 2 bases and J gave up 3 bases, with 13 bases separating them. CDR3 DNA: TGCGCCAGCAGCTTCGCGGGGGCCGGTACAGATACGCAGTATTTT. Translation: CASSFAGAGTDTQYF.

The rearrangement uses TRBV6-2 or TRBV6-3 and TRBJ2-7; possibly TRBD1 for D (6 bases). Between the trimmed V and J ends, which lost 6 bases and 9 bases, there was a span of 18 bases. This CDR3 spans 13 amino acids. CDR1 is MNHEY, CDR2 SVGEGT, per germline. The CDR3 loop reads CASSPDRYGGQYF. CDR3 DNA sequence: TGTGCCAGCAGCCCAGACAGGTACGGCGGGCAGTACTTC.

This clonotype has a handful of counts. J is TRBJ2-7 and V is TRBV20-1; D unclear. V dropped 3 bases and J dropped 0 bases, with 9 bases sitting between them. The CDR3 consists of 13 residues. Germline CDR1 reads DFQATT; CDR2 reads SNEGSKA (reference sequence). The CDR3 DNA reads TGCAGTGCTAGTAATATCTCCTCCTACGAGCAGTACTTC. It translates to CSASNISSYEQYF.

This clonotype was counted a few times. The J gene is TRBJ1-4, the V gene TRBV7-2; D is ambiguous. The CDR3 totals 18 residues. Germline lookup yields CDR1 SGHTA and CDR2 FQGNSA. V lost 5 bases and J lost 2, with 21 bases in between. Here the CDR3 DNA reads TGTGCCAGCAGCCCTAACCGTGGCTCCTGGTCCACTAATGAAAAACTGTTTTTT. It yields the protein CASSPNRGSWSTNEKLFF. Based on the CDR3 plus reference TRBV7-2 and TRBJ1-4, the full variable domain is GAGVSQSPSNKVTEKGKDVELRCDPISGHTALYWYRQSLGQGLEFLIYFQGNSAPDKSGLPSDRFSAERTGGSVSTLTIQRTQQEDSAVYLCASSPNRGSWSTNEKLFFGSGTQLSVL.

The CDR3 DNA reads as TGTGCCAGCAAGGCAGGGGGGAATAATTCACCCCTCCACTTT. Protein sequence: CASKAGGNNSPLHF. The rearrangement uses TRBV2 and TRBJ1-6; 7 nucleotides align to TRBD1. The V gene end was trimmed by 7 bases and the J gene end by 5 bases; junction bases not matched to a gene: 5. Germline V CDR1 and CDR2: SNHLY, FYNNEI. This CDR3 has 14 amino acids.

As DNA, the CDR3 is TGTGCCAGCTCGGTAGTGGATGAGCAGTTCTTC. It is translated as CASSVVDEQFF. The chain employs TRBV18 and TRBJ2-1; D remains unclear. V lost 6 bases to trimming and J lost 8 bases, with 8 bases between them. This CDR3 comprises 11 residues. CDR1 and CDR2 (germline): KGHSH, LQKENI.

The CDR3 DNA reads as TGTGCCAGCAGTATCGGGGATCCTAACTATGGCTACACCTTC. This encodes CASSIGDPNYGYTF. This chain uses TRBV6-1 with TRBJ1-2; D is undetermined. The length of the CDR3 is 14 residues. Per the germline V gene, CDR1 is MNHNS and CDR2 is SASEGT. Trimming stripped 5 bases from V and 0 bases from J, with 10 bases between.

This clonotype showed up just a few times. In nucleotides, the CDR3 is TGCGCCAGCAGCAGAGGGCCCGCGGGGGACACTGAAGCTTTCTTT. It encodes CASSRGPAGDTEAFF. The gene calls are TRBV4-1 and TRBJ1-1, with D possibly being TRBD1 (5 bases). Germline assignment: CDR1 MGHRA and CDR2 YSYEKL. The CDR3 length is 15 residues. Trimming removed 5 bases from V and 3 bases from J, with 16 bases in between.

This clonotype was recorded many times. J is TRBJ2-3 and V is TRBV6-5; 13 nucleotides match TRBD2. This CDR3 contains 19 residues. Per the germline V gene, CDR1 is MNHEY and CDR2 is SVGAGI. V was clipped by 7 bases and J by 3 bases; unmatched bases: 16. As DNA, the CDR3 is TGTGCCAGCAAACGAAGTGGACTAGCGGGGGCGAGGCTTACAGATACGCAGTATTTT. Its translation is CASKRSGLAGARLTDTQYF.

The chain recombines TRBV6-6 with TRBJ1-6, with D uncertain. This CDR3 has 18 amino acids. Germline assignment: CDR1 MNHNY and CDR2 SVGAGI (reference sequence). V was pared by 2 bases and J by 9 bases, with 23 bases between. In DNA, the CDR3 is TGTGCCAGCAGTTACCCAAACGCGGGGATGCTAATTAGTTCACCCCTCCACTTT. Translated: CASSYPNAGMLISSPLHF.

The rearrangement links TRBV20-1 to TRBJ1-5; TRBD1 agrees at 11 bases. Germline CDR1 DFQATT, CDR2 SNEGSKA (reference sequence). CDR3 size: 15 residues. The V and J ends lost 5 bases and 2 bases, in that order; junction bases with no gene match: 5. The CDR3: CSAVGTGGRNQPQHF. The CDR3 nucleotides read TGCAGTGCTGTGGGGACAGGGGGACGCAATCAGCCCCAGCATTTT.

The sample holds a few counts of this clonotype. This sequence joins TRBV7-9 and TRBJ2-3; D ambiguous. The CDR3 is 10 amino acids. V gave up 5 bases and J gave up 4 bases, with 1 base separating them. CDR1 and CDR2 from the germline V gene are SEHNR and FQNEAQ (reference sequence). The CDR3 region is CASSADTQYF. The CDR3 DNA follows: TGTGCCAGCAGCGCAGATACGCAGTATTTT.

V gene TRBV5-1 combines with J gene TRBJ2-5, with TRBD1 matching 9 bases. The germline V gene encodes CDR1 SGHRS and CDR2 YFSETQ. The CDR3 runs to 14 residues. The junction had 4 bases not matched to a gene; V was cut back by 6 bases and J by 1 base. The chain's CDR3 is CASTGQGFQETQYF. CDR3 coding DNA: TGCGCCAGCACCGGACAGGGGTTCCAAGAGACCCAGTACTTC.

This clonotype was recorded at least ten times. The rearrangement uses TRBV7-8 and TRBJ2-7; tentatively, D is TRBD1 or TRBD2 (5 bases each). The CDR3 has 14 residues. Germline-derived CDR1 and CDR2 are SGHVS and FQNEAQ. Trimming shortened V by 5 bases and J by 0 bases, and 11 bases separated the two germline ends. The CDR3 sequence is CASSVGRLSYEQYF. In DNA form, the CDR3 reads TGTGCCAGCAGCGTGGGACGGCTCTCCTACGAGCAGTACTTC.

There are a few counts of this clonotype. This chain joins TRBV6-5 and TRBJ2-7; D gene unclear. The CDR3 is 13 residues long. Germline CDR1 is MNHEY and CDR2 is SVGAGI. Trimming took off 3 bases at V and 1 base at J, with 7 bases between the two ends. The CDR3 DNA reads TGTGCCAGCAGTTATAGCAGGTCCTACGAGCAGTACTTC. Translated, it gives CASSYSRSYEQYF.

V is TRBV7-2 and J is TRBJ2-1, with 8 positions matching TRBD2. Germline CDR1 reads SGHTA; CDR2 reads FQGNSA. The CDR3 is 14 amino acids. V gave up 2 bases and J gave up 5 bases; unmatched junction bases: 2. CDR3 amino acids: CASSLTGGDNEQFF. In DNA, the CDR3 is TGTGCCAGCAGCTTAACGGGGGGGGACAATGAGCAGTTCTTC.

The chain employs TRBV6-5 and TRBJ1-5; D ambiguous. V lost 0 bases and J 6 bases, leaving 12 bases between the germline ends. Germline V gene data show CDR1 as MNHEY and CDR2 as SVGAGI. The CDR3 is 15 amino acids. CDR3 nucleotides: TGTGCCAGCAGTTACTCGGGAGGTGCGGGTCAGCCCCAGCATTTT. It specifies CASSYSGGAGQPQHF.

The genes are TRBV7-2 and TRBJ1-3, with TRBD1 identical over 8 bases. The trim removed 5 bases at V and 8 bases at J, leaving 8 bases unmatched. The CDR3 is made up of 14 amino acids. Germline CDR1 and CDR2: SGHTA and FQGNSA. CDR3 amino acids: CASSLPQGADTIYF. The DNA of the CDR3 is TGTGCCAGCAGCCTGCCTCAGGGGGCGGACACCATATATTTT.

The CDR3 spells CASSLWQGDEQYF. CDR3 DNA sequence: TGTGCCAGCAGTTTATGGCAGGGCGACGAGCAGTACTTC. V usage is TRBV12-3 or TRBV12-4 and J usage is TRBJ2-7; D may be TRBD1 (5 bases). Trimming stripped 2 bases from V and 5 bases from J, with 10 bases between. The CDR3 runs to 13 residues.